This T cell receptor (beta chain) comes out of a study of technical replicates of blood from a handful of donors. Only in-frame clones appear in the TCRdb table, and some are missing; sequencing was by immunoSEQ multiplex PCR. This repertoire shows nearly 90,000 clones, approximately 95% found once; its top ten account for approximately 0.35%. Germline V CDR1 and CDR2: SGHTA, FQGTGA. V was shortened by 6 bases and J by 0 bases, with 6 bases between the two germline ends. The CDR3 is made up of 14 amino acids. Source material: T cells isolated from PBMCs. V gene TRBV7-3 combines with J gene TRBJ2-6, with D maybe TRBD1 (6 bases). The clonotype originates from a human donor in good health. The CDR3 region is CASRDSSGANVLTF. CDR3 coding DNA: TGTGCCAGCAGGGACAGCTCTGGGGCCAACGTCCTGACTTTC. The whole variable domain, filled in from reference TRBV7-3 and TRBJ2-6, reads GAGVSQTPSNKVTEKGKYVELRCDPISGHTALYWYRQSLGQGPEFLIYFQGTGAADDSGLPNDRFFAVRPEGSVSTLKIQRTERGDSAVYLCASRDSSGANVLTFGAGSRLTVL.